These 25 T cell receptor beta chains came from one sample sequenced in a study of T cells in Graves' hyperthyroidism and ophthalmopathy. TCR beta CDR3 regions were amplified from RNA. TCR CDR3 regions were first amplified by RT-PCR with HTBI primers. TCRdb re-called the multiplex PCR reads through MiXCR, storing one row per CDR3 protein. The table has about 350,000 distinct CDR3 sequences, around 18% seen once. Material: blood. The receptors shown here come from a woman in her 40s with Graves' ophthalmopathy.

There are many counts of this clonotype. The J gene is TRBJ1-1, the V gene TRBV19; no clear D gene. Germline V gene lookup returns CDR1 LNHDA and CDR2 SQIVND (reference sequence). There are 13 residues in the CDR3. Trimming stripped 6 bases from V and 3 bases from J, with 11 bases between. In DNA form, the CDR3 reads TGTGCCAGTAGCCTACAGAGCTACACTGAAGCTTTCTTT. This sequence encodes CASSLQSYTEAFF. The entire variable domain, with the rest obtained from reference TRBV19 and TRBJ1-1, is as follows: DGGITQSPKYLFRKEGQNVTLSCEQNLNHDAMYWYRQDPGQGLRLIYYSQIVNDFQKGDIAEGYSVSREKKESFPLTVTSAQKNPTAFYLCASSLQSYTEAFFGQGTRLTVV.

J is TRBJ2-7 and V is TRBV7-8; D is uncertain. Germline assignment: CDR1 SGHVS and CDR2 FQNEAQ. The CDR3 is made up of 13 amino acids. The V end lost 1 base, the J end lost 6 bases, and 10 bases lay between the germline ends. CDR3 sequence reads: CASSLEQISEQYF. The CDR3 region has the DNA TGTGCCAGCAGCTTAGAACAAATCAGCGAGCAGTACTTC. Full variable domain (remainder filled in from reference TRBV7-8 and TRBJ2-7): GAGVSQSPRYKVAKRGQDVALRCDPISGHVSLFWYQQALGQGPEFLTYFQNEAQLDKSGLPSDRFFAERPEGSVSTLKIQRTQQEDSAVYLCASSLEQISEQYFGPGTRLTVT.

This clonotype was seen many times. CDR3 in amino acids: CASSSGTESYEQYF. The CDR3 DNA reads TGTGCCAGTAGCTCCGGGACCGAGTCCTACGAGCAGTACTTC. This rearrangement joins TRBV19 to TRBJ2-7; the D call may be TRBD1 or TRBD2 (5 bases each). Trimming removed 6 bases from V and 1 base from J, with 13 bases in between. The CDR3 covers 14 residues. Germline V gene lookup returns CDR1 LNHDA and CDR2 SQIVND (reference sequence).

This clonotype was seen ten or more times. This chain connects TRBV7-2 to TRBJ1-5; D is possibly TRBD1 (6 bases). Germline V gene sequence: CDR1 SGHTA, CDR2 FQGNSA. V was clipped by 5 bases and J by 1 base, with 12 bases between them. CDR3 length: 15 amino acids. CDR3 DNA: TGTGCCAGCAGCACAACAGGGTACAGCAATCAGCCCCAGCATTTT. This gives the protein CASSTTGYSNQPQHF.

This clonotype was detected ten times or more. CDR3 DNA sequence: TGCGCCAGCAGCCAACGTATGGGACAGGGACTACCTGAAGCTTTCTTT. It yields the protein CASSQRMGQGLPEAFF. The chain combines TRBV5-1 with TRBJ1-1, with 9 bases identical to TRBD1. The CDR3 is made up of 16 amino acids. Germline loops: CDR1 SGHRS, CDR2 YFSETQ. V was pared by 4 bases and J by 6 bases, with 13 bases of the junction left unmatched.

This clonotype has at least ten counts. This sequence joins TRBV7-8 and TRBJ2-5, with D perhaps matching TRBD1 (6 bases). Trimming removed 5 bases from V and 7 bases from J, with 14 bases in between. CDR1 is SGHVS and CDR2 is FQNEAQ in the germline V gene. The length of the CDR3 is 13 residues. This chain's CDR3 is CASSTSGEGTQYF. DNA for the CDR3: TGTGCCAGCAGCACCTCAGGGGAAGGGACCCAGTACTTC.

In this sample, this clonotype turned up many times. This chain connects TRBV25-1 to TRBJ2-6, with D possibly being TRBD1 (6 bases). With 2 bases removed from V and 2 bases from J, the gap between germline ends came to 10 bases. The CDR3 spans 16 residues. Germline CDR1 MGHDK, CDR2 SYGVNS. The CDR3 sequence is CASSEGRGAGANVLTF. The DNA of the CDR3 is TGTGCCAGCAGTGAAGGCAGGGGAGCTGGGGCCAACGTCCTGACTTTC.

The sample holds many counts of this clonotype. CDR3 residues: CASSPVNRGYTF. The CDR3 DNA is TGTGCCAGCAGTCCGGTAAACAGGGGCTACACCTTC. This chain connects TRBV28 to TRBJ1-2; tentatively, D is TRBD1 (5 bases). Trimming shortened V by 5 bases and J by 8 bases, and 12 bases separated the two germline ends. Germline CDR1 and CDR2: MDHEN and SYDVKM. The CDR3 runs to 12 residues.

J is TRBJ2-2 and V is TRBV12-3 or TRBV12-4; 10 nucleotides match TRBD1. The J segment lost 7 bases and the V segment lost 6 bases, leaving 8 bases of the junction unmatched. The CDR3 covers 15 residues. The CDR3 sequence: CASSRDRGLVGELFF. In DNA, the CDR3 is TGTGCCAGCAGCCGAGACAGGGGGCTGGTCGGGGAGCTGTTTTTT.

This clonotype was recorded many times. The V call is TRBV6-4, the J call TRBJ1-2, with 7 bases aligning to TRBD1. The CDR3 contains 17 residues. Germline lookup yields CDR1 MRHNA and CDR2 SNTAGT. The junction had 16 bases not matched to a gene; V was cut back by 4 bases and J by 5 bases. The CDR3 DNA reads TGTGCCAGCAGTGTCTCCGGGACAGAGGGACGGATTTATGGCTACACCTTC. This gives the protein CASSVSGTEGRIYGYTF.

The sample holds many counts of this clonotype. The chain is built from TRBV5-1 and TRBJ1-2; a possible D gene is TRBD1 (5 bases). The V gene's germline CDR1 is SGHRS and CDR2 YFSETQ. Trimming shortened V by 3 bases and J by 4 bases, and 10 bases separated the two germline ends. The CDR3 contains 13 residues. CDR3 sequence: CASSSSDSYGYTF. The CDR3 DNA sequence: TGCGCCAGCAGCTCCTCAGACAGCTATGGCTACACCTTC.

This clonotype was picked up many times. CDR3 in DNA: TGTGCCAGCACCCCGGACAGGTTAAATCAGCCCCAGCATTTT. It codes for CASTPDRLNQPQHF. The rearrangement uses TRBV6-1 and TRBJ1-5; 7 nucleotides align to TRBD1. The germline V gene encodes CDR1 MNHNS and CDR2 SASEGT. CDR3 length equals 14 residues. The ends lost 7 bases at V and 4 bases at J; junction bases unmatched: 7.

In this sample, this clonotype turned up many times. CDR3 residues: CASSHRGSPVFEQYF. The CDR3 DNA is TGTGCCAGCAGTCACAGGGGGTCCCCAGTGTTCGAGCAGTACTTC. V and J are TRBV27 and TRBJ2-7; 8 nucleotides agree with TRBD1. Trimming at V came to 5 bases and at J to 6 bases, leaving 12 bases not matched to a gene. The CDR3 sequence is 15 residues long. The germline V gene encodes CDR1 MNHEY and CDR2 SMNVEV (reference sequence).

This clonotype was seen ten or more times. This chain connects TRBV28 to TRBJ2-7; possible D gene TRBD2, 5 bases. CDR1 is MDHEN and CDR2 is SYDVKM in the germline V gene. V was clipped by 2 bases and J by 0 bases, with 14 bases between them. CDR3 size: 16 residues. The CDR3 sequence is CASSLASGIYSYEQYF. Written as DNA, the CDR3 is TGTGCCAGCAGTTTAGCGAGCGGAATTTACTCCTACGAGCAGTACTTC.

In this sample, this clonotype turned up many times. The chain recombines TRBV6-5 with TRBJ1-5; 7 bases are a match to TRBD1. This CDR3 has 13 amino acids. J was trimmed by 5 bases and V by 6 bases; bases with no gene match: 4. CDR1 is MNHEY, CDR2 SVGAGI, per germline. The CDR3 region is CASRRTGHQPQHF. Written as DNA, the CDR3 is TGTGCCAGCAGACGGACAGGCCATCAGCCCCAGCATTTT.

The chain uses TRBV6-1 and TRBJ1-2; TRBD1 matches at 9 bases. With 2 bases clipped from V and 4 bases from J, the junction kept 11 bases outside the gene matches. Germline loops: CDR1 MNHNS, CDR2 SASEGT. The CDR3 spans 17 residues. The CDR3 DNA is TGTGCCAGCAGTGAACTCCCTAGGACAGGGGTGAGCTATGGCTACACCTTC. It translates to CASSELPRTGVSYGYTF.

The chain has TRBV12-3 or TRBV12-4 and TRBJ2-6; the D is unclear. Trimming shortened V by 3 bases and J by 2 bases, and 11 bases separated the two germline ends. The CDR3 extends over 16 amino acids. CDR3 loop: CASSFGIWAGANVLTF. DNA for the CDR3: TGTGCCAGCAGTTTTGGGATATGGGCTGGGGCCAACGTCCTGACTTTC.

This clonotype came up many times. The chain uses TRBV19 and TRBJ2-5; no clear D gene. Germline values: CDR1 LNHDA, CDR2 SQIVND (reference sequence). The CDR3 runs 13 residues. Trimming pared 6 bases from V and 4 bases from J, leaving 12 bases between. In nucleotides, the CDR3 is TGTGCCAGTAGCGGCCTTTATGGAGAGACCCAGTACTTC. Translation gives CASSGLYGETQYF.

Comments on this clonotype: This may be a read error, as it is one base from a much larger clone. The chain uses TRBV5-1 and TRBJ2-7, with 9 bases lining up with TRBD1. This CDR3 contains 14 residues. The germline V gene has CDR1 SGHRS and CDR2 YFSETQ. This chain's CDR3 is CAGSRQGVSYEQYF. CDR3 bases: TGCGCCGGCAGCCGACAGGGGGTGTCCTACGAGCAGTACTTC.

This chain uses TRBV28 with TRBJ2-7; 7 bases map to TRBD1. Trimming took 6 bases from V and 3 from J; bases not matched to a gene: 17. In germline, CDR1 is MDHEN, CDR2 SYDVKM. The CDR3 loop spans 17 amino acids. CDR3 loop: CASSQRTGESYLYEQYF. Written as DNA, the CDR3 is TGTGCCAGCAGCCAACGGACAGGCGAGTCCTACCTCTACGAGCAGTACTTC.

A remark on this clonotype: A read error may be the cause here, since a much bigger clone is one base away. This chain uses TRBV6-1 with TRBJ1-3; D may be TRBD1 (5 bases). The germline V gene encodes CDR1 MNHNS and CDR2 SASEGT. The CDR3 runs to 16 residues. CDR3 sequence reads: CARSEAQGVTGNTIYF. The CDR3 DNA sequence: TGTGCCCGCAGTGAAGCGCAAGGGGTAACTGGAAACACCATATATTTT.

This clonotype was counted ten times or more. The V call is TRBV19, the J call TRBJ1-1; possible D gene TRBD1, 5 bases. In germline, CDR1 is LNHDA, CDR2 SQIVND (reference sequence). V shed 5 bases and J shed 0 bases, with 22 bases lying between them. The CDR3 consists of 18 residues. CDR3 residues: CASSQGRFRFGMNTEAFF. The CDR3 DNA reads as TGTGCCAGTAGTCAGGGCCGCTTTCGTTTCGGCATGAACACTGAAGCTTTCTTT.

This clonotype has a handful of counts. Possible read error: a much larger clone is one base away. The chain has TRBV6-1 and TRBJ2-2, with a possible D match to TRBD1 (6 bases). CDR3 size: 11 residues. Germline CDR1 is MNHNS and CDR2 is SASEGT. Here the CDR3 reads CQGINNGELFF. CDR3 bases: TGTCAGGGGATTAACAACGGGGAGCTGTTTTTT.

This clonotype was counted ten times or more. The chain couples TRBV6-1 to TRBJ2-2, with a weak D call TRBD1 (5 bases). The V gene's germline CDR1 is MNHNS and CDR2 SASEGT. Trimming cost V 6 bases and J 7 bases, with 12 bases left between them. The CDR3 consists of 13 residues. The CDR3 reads CASRHPGIGELFF. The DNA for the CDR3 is TGTGCCAGCAGACATCCAGGGATCGGGGAGCTGTTTTTT.

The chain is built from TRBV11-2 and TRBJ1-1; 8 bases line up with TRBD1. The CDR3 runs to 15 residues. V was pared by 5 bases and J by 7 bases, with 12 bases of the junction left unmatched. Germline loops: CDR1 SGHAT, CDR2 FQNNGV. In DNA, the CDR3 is TGTGCCAGCAGCCCCAACCTCGGGACAGGCCGTGAAGCTTTCTTT. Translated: CASSPNLGTGREAFF.